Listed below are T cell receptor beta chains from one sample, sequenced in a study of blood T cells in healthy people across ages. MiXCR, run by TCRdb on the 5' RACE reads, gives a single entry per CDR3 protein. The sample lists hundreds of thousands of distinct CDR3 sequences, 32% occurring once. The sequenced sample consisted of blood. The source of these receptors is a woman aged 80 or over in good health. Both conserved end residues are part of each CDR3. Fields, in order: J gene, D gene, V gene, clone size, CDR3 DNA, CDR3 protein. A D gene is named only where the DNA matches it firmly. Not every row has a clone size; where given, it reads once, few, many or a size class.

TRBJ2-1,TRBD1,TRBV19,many,TGTGCCAGTAGTCCTCGGACAGGGGCGACCTACAATGAGCAGTTCTTC,CASSPRTGATYNEQFF
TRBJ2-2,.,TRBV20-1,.,TGCAGTGCTAGAAACAGACCCGGGGAGCTGTTTTTT,CSARNRPGELFF
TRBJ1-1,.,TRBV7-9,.,TGTGCCAGCAGGCCTGGAGAGGCCCAGAACACTGAAGCTTTCTTT,CASRPGEAQNTEAFF
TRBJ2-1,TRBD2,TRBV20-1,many,TGCAGTGAAGCTGGCGGGGGTCAAAGCTCCTACAATGAGCAGTTCTTC,CSEAGGGQSSYNEQFF
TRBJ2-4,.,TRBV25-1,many,TGTGCCAGCAGTGAACAAGGGGCCAAAAACATTCAGTACTTC,CASSEQGAKNIQYF
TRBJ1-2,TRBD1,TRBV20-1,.,TGCAGTGCGACAGACAGGGATAACTATGGCTACACCTTC,CSATDRDNYGYTF
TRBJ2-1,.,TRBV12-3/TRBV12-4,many,TGTGCCAGCAGTTATCAGGGGAGCTCCTACAATGAGCAGTTCTTC,CASSYQGSSYNEQFF
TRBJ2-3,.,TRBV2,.,TGTGCCAGCACAATACGAGTGGATACGCAGTATTTT,CASTIRVDTQYF
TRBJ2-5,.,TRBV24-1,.,TGTGCCACCAGTGGATCAGGAACCGTGACCCAGTACTTC,CATSGSGTVTQYF
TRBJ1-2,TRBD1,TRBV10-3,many,TGTGCCATCAGTGATGGACAGGGTGTAGGCTACACCTTC,CAISDGQGVGYTF
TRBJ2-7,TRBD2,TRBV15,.,TGTGCCACCAGCATGACTAGCGGGGGGCTCTACTACAATGAGCAGTACTTC,CATSMTSGGLYYNEQYF
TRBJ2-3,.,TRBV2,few,TGTGCCAGGGTACCGGGCCCCACCAGGGATACGCAGTATTTT,CARVPGPTRDTQYF
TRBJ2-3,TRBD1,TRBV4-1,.,TGCGCCAGCACCAGCCAAGGGGTCCAGGACAGGAGCACAGATACGCAGTATTTT,CASTSQGVQDRSTDTQYF
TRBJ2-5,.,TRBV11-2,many,TGTGCCAGCAGCTTTGGACCCGGGACAAACTGGCAGTACTTC,CASSFGPGTNWQYF
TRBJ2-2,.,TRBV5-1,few,TGCGCCAGCAGCTTGGGTAGGGGCCCGAGCACCGGGGAGCTGTTTTTT,CASSLGRGPSTGELFF
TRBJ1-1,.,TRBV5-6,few,TGTGCCAGCAGCTTGCTGACAGTAAAGAACACTGAAGCTTTCTTT,CASSLLTVKNTEAFF
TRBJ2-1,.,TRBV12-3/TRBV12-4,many,TGTGCCAGCCGACGGAGAGGTGGAGGTGGGAATGAGCAGTTCTTC,CASRRRGGGGNEQFF
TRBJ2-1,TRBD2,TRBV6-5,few,TGTGCCAGCAGTTACCGGCTAGCGGGGGTCATCAATGAGCAGTTCTTC,CASSYRLAGVINEQFF
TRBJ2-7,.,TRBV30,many,TGTGCCTGGAAAACCCACGAGCAGTACTTC,CAWKTHEQYF
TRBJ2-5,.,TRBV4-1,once,TGCGCCAGCAGCTTGAATCAGGGGTACCAAGAGACCCAGTACTTC,CASSLNQGYQETQYF
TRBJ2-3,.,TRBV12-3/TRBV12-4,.,TGTGCCAGCAGGATGGCGGTGGGCACAGATACGCAGTATTTC,CASRMAVGTDTQYF
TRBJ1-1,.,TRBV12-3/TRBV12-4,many,TGTGCCAGCAGTCCTGCTTCTGAAGCTTTCTTT,CASSPASEAFF
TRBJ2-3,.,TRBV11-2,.,TGTGCCAGCAGCTTATTCTTCGGGAACTTACAACCAGATACGCAGTATTTT,CASSLFFGNLQPDTQYF
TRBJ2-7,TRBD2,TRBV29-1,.,TGCAGCCCTTGGTACTTGACTAGCGGGGGGACCTACGAGCAGTACTTC,CSPWYLTSGGTYEQYF
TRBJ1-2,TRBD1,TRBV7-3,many,TGTGCCAGCAGCGCTCAGACAGGGATTCACCACTATGGCTACACCTTC,CASSAQTGIHHYGYTF